These T cell receptor beta chains were read from a single sample in a study of cytomegalovirus exposure and HLA in healthy donors. Clones were sequenced by immunoSEQ multiplex PCR, and TCRdb holds only the in-frame ones, with some missing. The sample yields about 130,000 clones, 75% seen once. Specimen: PBMCs. These receptors all stem from a man aged 25-40 years in good health and CMV-seronegative. The CDR3 runs from the conserved cysteine through the conserved F or W. Fields, in order: CDR3 length, clone size, J gene, V gene, D gene, CDR3 protein, CDR3 DNA. D genes are given only for firm matches. Not all rows give a size; the values are once, few, many and, for expanded clones, a class.

>17|NA|TRBJ1-4|TRBV28|TRBD1
CASSQLDRGRRNEKLFF
TGTGCCAGCAGTCAGCTGGACAGGGGTCGCCGGAATGAAAAACTGTTTTTT
>15|NA|TRBJ2-5|TRBV25-1|NA
CASSESMGLQETQYF
TGTGCCAGCAGTGAATCCATGGGACTCCAAGAGACCCAGTACTTC
>14|NA|TRBJ2-4|TRBV2|TRBD1
CASSPTGGASIQYF
TGTGCCAGCAGTCCCACAGGGGGCGCGTCCATTCAGTACTTC
>13|NA|TRBJ2-1|TRBV5-1|NA
CASSLVVDNEQFF
TGCGCCAGCAGCTTAGTAGTTGACAATGAGCAGTTCTTC
>14|once|TRBJ2-7|TRBV5-1|NA
CASSLRPTAYEQYF
TGCGCCAGCAGCTTGCGCCCTACCGCCTACGAGCAGTACTTC
>13|NA|TRBJ1-2|TRBV7-6|NA
CASSLSGEYGYTF
TGTGCCAGCAGCTTATCCGGGGAATATGGCTACACCTTC
>13|NA|TRBJ2-2|TRBV5-1|NA
CASSKSEDGELFF
TGCGCCAGCAGCAAAAGCGAGGACGGGGAGCTGTTTTTT
>14|NA|TRBJ2-7|TRBV4-1|NA
CASSHVGGSYEQYF
TGCGCCAGCAGCCACGTAGGGGGCTCCTACGAGCAGTACTTC
>14|NA|TRBJ1-2|TRBV7-2|NA
CASRTAGRQYGYTF
TGTGCCAGCAGGACAGCGGGCAGACAGTATGGCTACACCTTC
>15|NA|TRBJ2-2|TRBV5-4|NA
CASSAPDRHTGELFF
TGTGCCAGCAGCGCCCCGGACAGACACACCGGGGAGCTGTTTTTT
>12|NA|TRBJ2-1|TRBV2|NA
CASRTNNNEQFF
TGTGCCAGCAGGACAAACAACAATGAGCAGTTCTTC
>14|NA|TRBJ1-3|TRBV7-2|NA
CASSPTASGNTIYF
TGTGCCAGCAGTCCGACAGCATCTGGAAACACCATATATTTT
>13|NA|TRBJ1-5|TRBV19|NA
CASSIRERQPQHF
TGTGCCAGTAGTATTCGAGAGCGTCAGCCCCAGCATTTT
>12|NA|TRBJ1-2|TRBV7-2|NA
CASSLSPQGPTF
TGTGCCAGCAGCTTATCACCTCAGGGCCCCACCTTC
>14|NA|TRBJ1-2|TRBV28|TRBD1
CASTTAGGNYGYTF
TGTGCCAGCACGACGGCAGGGGGAAACTATGGCTACACCTTC
>14|NA|TRBJ1-1|TRBV6-6|NA
CASSYGGLETEAFF
TGTGCCAGCAGTTACGGGGGCTTAGAAACTGAAGCTTTCTTT
>15|NA|TRBJ2-1|TRBV7-9|TRBD2
CASSLVAGGINEQFF
TGTGCCAGCAGCTTAGTAGCGGGGGGGATCAATGAGCAGTTCTTC
>13|few|TRBJ2-3|TRBV2|NA
CASNRPFTDTQYF
TGTGCCAGCAACAGGCCGTTCACAGATACGCAGTATTTT
>15|NA|TRBJ1-1|TRBV18|TRBD1
CASSAITGTGVEAFF
TGTGCCAGCTCAGCCATAACCGGGACAGGGGTTGAAGCTTTCTTT
>15|many|TRBJ2-6|TRBV7-9|TRBD1
CASTDQGAGANVLTF
TGTGCCAGCACCGATCAGGGGGCCGGGGCCAACGTCCTGACTTTC
>17|NA|TRBJ2-1|TRBV21-1|NA
CASSKNVVASGYNEQFF
TGTGCCAGCAGCAAAAATGTCGTCGCTAGCGGTTACAATGAGCAGTTCTTC